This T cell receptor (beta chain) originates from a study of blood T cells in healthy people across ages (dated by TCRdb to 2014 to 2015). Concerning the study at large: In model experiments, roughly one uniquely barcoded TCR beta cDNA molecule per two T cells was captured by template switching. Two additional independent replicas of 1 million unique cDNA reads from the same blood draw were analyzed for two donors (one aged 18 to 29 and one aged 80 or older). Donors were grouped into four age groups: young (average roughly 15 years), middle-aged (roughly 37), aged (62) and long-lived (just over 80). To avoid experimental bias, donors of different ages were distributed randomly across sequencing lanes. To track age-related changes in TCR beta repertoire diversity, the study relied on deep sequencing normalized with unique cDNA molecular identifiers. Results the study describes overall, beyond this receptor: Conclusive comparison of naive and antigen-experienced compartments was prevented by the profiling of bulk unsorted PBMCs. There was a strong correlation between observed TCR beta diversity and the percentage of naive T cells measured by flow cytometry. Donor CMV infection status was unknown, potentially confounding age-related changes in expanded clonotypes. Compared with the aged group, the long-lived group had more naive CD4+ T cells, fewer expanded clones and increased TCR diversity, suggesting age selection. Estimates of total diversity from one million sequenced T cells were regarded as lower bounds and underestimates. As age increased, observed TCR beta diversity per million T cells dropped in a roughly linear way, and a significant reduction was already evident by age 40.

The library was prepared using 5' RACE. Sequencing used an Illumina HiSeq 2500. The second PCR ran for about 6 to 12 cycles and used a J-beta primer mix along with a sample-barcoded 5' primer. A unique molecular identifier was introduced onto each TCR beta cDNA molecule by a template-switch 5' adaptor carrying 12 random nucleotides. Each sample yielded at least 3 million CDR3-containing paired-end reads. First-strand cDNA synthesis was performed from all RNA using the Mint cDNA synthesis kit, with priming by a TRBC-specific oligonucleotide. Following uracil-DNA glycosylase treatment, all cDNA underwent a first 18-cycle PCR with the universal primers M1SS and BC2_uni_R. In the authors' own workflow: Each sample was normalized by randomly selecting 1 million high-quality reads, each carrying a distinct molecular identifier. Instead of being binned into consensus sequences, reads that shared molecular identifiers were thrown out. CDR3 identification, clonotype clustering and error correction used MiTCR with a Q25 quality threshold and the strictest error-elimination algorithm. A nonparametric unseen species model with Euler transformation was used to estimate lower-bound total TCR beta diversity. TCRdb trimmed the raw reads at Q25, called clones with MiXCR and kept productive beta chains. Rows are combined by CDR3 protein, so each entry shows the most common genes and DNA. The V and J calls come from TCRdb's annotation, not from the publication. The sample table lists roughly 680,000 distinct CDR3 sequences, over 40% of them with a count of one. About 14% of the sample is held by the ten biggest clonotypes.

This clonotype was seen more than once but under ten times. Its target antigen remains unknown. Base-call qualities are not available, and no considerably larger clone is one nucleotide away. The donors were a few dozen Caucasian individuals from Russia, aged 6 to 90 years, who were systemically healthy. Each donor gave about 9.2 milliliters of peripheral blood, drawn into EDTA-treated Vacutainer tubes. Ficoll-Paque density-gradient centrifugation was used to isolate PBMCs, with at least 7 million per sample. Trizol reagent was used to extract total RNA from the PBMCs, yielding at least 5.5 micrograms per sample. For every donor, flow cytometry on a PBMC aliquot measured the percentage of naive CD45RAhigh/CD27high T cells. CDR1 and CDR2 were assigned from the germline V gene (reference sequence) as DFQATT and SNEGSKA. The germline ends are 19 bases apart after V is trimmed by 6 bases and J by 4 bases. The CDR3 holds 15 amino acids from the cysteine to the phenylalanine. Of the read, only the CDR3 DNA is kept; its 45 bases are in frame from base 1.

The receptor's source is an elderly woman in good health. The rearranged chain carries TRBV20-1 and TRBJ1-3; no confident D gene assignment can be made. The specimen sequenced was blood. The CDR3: CSAEGPWNLGNTIYF. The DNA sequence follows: TGCAGTGCCGAAGGACCGTGGAATTTGGGAAACACCATATATTTT.